These T cell receptor beta chains were read from a single sample in a study of blood T cell repertoires in COVID-19. Produced via immunoSEQ multiplex PCR; TCRdb's table is partial and in-frame only. This sample has 150,000 to 250,000 clones, with 87% found just once. Sequencing input: PBMCs or T cells enriched from blood (not recorded which). The receptors here all came from a woman in her twenties or thirties who had recovered from COVID-19. Each CDR3 is given with its conserved first and last residue. The D gene is left open where the match is weak. Clone size is given for some rows only: seen once, a few or many times, or a class if the clone is expanded.

cdr3_nt cdr3_aa v_call d_call j_call clone_size
TGTGCCAGCAGCTTGGCGGCTAACTATGGCTACACCTTC CASSLAANYGYTF TRBV5-6 - TRBJ1-2 -
TGTGCCAGCAGCATTAGACAGGGTGCTAACTATGGCTACACCTTC CASSIRQGANYGYTF TRBV7-2 TRBD1 TRBJ1-2 -
TGTGCCAGCAGACAAACCGGGACAGGGGATGGCTACACCTTC CASRQTGTGDGYTF TRBV6-5 TRBD1 TRBJ1-2 -
TGTGCCAGTAGTAGACAGCCTAGAACTAATGAAAAACTGTTTTTT CASSRQPRTNEKLFF TRBV19 - TRBJ1-4 -
TGTGCCAGCAGCTTGTGGATTAGCGGGGGACGGGAGCAGTACTTC CASSLWISGGREQYF TRBV5-5 TRBD2 TRBJ2-7 -
TGTGCCACCAGCAGAGATTCGGGACAGTTATATGGCTACACCTTC CATSRDSGQLYGYTF TRBV15 TRBD1 TRBJ1-2 -
TGTGCCAGCAGCTTAGCCGGAGGCTCTGGGGCCAACGTCCTGACTTTC CASSLAGGSGANVLTF TRBV7-2 - TRBJ2-6 -
TGTGCCAGCAGCTTCTCCGGGACTAGCGGGGGAGCTAGCACAGATACGCAGTATTTT CASSFSGTSGGASTDTQYF TRBV7-2 TRBD2 TRBJ2-3 -
TGTGCCAGCAGCTTACCAGGGGCCTTTGGCTACACCTTC CASSLPGAFGYTF TRBV7-9 - TRBJ1-2 -
TGTGCCAGCAGCCGCGGGACAGCTTATGGCTACACCTTC CASSRGTAYGYTF TRBV7-9 TRBD1 TRBJ1-2 -
TGTGCCAGCAGCGAACGCCAGGGAGGGACTGAAGCTTTCTTT CASSERQGGTEAFF TRBV7-9 - TRBJ1-1 -
TGTGCCAGCAGCTCGGACAGGGAGGTTGACGAGCAGTACTTC CASSSDREVDEQYF TRBV11-3 TRBD1 TRBJ2-7 -
TGTGCCAGCAGCTTCGATTCCCGGGACAGGGCTGGAAACACCATATATTTT CASSFDSRDRAGNTIYF TRBV7-2 TRBD1 TRBJ1-3 many
TGTGCCAGCAGGGCCGAGGGGAGCGGGGATGATACGCAGTATTTT CASRAEGSGDDTQYF TRBV2 TRBD2 TRBJ2-3 -
TGTGCCAGTAGTACTAGCGGGAGGGCCGGAGATACGCAGTATTTT CASSTSGRAGDTQYF TRBV19 TRBD2 TRBJ2-3 -
TGTGCCAGCAGCGTAGGAAATAGCCTCGGGGAGCAGTACTTC CASSVGNSLGEQYF TRBV9 - TRBJ2-7 -
TGTGCCAGCAGTGAAGGTCAGGGGTTTTACTACGAGCAGTACTTC CASSEGQGFYYEQYF TRBV2 - TRBJ2-7 -
TGTGCCAGCAGTTACTCACCCCAGGGAAGGGTAGCTTTCTTT CASSYSPQGRVAFF TRBV6-2/TRBV6-3 - TRBJ1-1 -
TGTGCCAGCAGCGAGTGGGGAGGGCGGACCGGGGAGCTGTTTTTT CASSEWGGRTGELFF TRBV28 TRBD2 TRBJ2-2 -